Sequencing of this TCR beta chain was carried out in a study of control samples from healthy donors and cancer patients. The V and J ends lost 5 bases and 13 bases, in that order; junction bases with no gene match: 19. Germline V gene sequence: CDR1 MDHEN, CDR2 SYDVKM. The CDR3 is made up of 15 amino acids. The repertoire was sequenced with immunoSEQ multiplex PCR; TCRdb's copy has only in-frame clones and lacks some. The sample lists tens of thousands of clones, roughly 90% occurring once. The receptor's source is a man aged 45-65 years with head and neck cancer. The genes are TRBV28 and TRBJ1-2; TRBD1 matches at 7 bases. The sequencing sample was made of PBMCs. The CDR3 loop is CASSARDSRTMASTF. The CDR3 DNA follows: TGTGCCAGCAGTGCGCGGGACAGCCGTACTATGGCTAGCACCTTC.